The source of this TCR beta chain is a study of blood T cell repertoires in COVID-19. The overall study: Acute and convalescent COVID-19 specimens originated in the United States, Italy and Spain. Sample material is recorded as cDNA or gDNA derived from T cells, B-cell-depleted T cells, or PBMCs.

The repertoire was sequenced with immunoSEQ multiplex PCR; TCRdb's copy has only in-frame clones and lacks some. The sample consists of 220,000 or so clones, around 90% of them appearing once. This TCR was recovered from a man between 60 and 70 years old who had recovered from COVID-19. The sequenced sample was peripheral blood.

The CDR3 region is CSVEDRGTGGPYSGNTIYF. CDR3 DNA sequence: TGCAGCGTTGAAGATAGGGGGACAGGGGGCCCCTACTCTGGAAACACCATATATTTT. The V gene is TRBV29-1, the J gene TRBJ1-3, with 12 bases matching TRBD1. The junction had 9 bases not matched to a gene; V was cut back by 0 bases and J by 0 bases. Per germline, CDR1 SQVTM and CDR2 ANQGSEA. The CDR3 loop spans 19 amino acids.